These 15 T cell receptor beta chains share one sample of origin, sequenced in a study of technical replicates of blood from a few donors. Using immunoSEQ multiplex PCR, the repertoire was profiled, and TCRdb retains in-frame clones only, with some absent. The sample holds 44,000 or so clones; 80% to 95% are singletons and the top ten take about 3.9%. The sequenced material came from PBMCs. The source is a human donor in good health. Some clones in this sample may be carry-over from other donors' samples.

The chain combines TRBV7-9 with TRBJ1-6; 9 nucleotides align to TRBD1. Trimming cost V 5 bases and J 13 bases; bases outside gene matches: 6. Germline assignment: CDR1 SEHNR and CDR2 FQNEAQ (reference sequence). The length of the CDR3 is 13 residues. CDR3 loop: CASSGTGSFPLHF. As DNA, the CDR3 is TGTGCCAGCAGCGGGACAGGGAGTTTCCCCCTCCACTTT.

The genes are TRBV5-6 and TRBJ1-2; D is uncertain. V lost 1 base and J 8 bases, leaving 21 bases between the germline ends. The CDR3 length is 16 residues. Per germline, CDR1 SGHDT and CDR2 YYEEEE. Here the CDR3 DNA reads TGTGCCAGCAGCTTGCTCGGCCGGACTCCCGGGAGGGGCTACACCTTC. Translated: CASSLLGRTPGRGYTF.

The rearrangement links TRBV30 to TRBJ1-1, with D hard to call. V shed 2 bases and J shed 1 base, with 8 bases lying between them. Germline V lookup: CDR1 GTSNPN, CDR2 SVGIG (reference sequence). This CDR3 spans 13 amino acids. The CDR3 is CAWSTGENTEAFF. The DNA of the CDR3 is TGTGCCTGGAGTACGGGAGAGAACACTGAAGCTTTCTTT.

The V gene is TRBV6-1, the J gene TRBJ2-7; D call uncertain. V lost 11 bases and J 3 bases, leaving 23 bases between the germline ends. Germline CDR1 MNHNS, CDR2 SASEGT. This CDR3 spans 15 amino acids. CDR3 in amino acids: CAAVQGRDGFYEQYF. CDR3 nucleotides: TGTGCCGCCGTCCAAGGCCGAGACGGGTTCTACGAGCAGTACTTC.

This chain joins TRBV30 and TRBJ1-2; D gene uncertain. With 1 base removed from V and 4 bases from J, the gap between germline ends came to 4 bases. Per germline, CDR1 GTSNPN and CDR2 SVGIG (reference sequence). The CDR3 is 11 residues long. CDR3 amino acids: CAWSASYGYTF. The CDR3 coding sequence is TGTGCCTGGAGTGCTAGCTATGGCTACACCTTC.

This chain joins TRBV6-5 and TRBJ1-6, with D possibly being TRBD1 (5 bases). The CDR3 has 15 residues. Deletions cut 6 bases from V and 5 bases from J, with 14 bases between. The V gene's germline CDR1 is MNHEY and CDR2 SVGAGI. The CDR3 DNA follows: TGTGCCAGCAGGCAGGGTATAGGGAATAATTCACCCCTCCACTTT. Its translation is CASRQGIGNNSPLHF.

CDR3 DNA sequence: TGTGCCAGCAGCCCCCAAGACAGGGGGGACACTGAAGCTTTCTTT. Translated: CASSPQDRGDTEAFF. The V and J genes are TRBV5-4 and TRBJ1-1, with 9 bases that match TRBD1. Germline lookup yields CDR1 SGHNT and CDR2 YYREEE (reference sequence). This CDR3 is built from 15 residues. Trimming at V came to 4 bases and at J to 3 bases, leaving 7 bases not matched to a gene.

V and J are TRBV6-6 and TRBJ2-2; TRBD2 is a possible D gene (5 bases). Germline V lookup: CDR1 MNHNY, CDR2 SVGAGI (reference sequence). The CDR3 contains 14 residues. V was trimmed by 6 bases and J by 7 bases, leaving 15 bases between them. DNA of the CDR3: TGTGCCAGCAGGACCGACTACTCCGGCGGGGAGCTGTTTTTT. It specifies CASRTDYSGGELFF.

V and J are TRBV6-5 and TRBJ2-2; 10 positions agree with TRBD1. With V trimmed by 7 bases and J by 6 bases, 8 bases remained unmatched. The CDR3 length is 15 residues. The germline V gene has CDR1 MNHEY and CDR2 SVGAGI. CDR3 amino acids: CASTGQGGDAGELFF. Here the CDR3 DNA reads TGTGCCAGCACCGGACAGGGGGGTGATGCCGGGGAGCTGTTTTTT.

The V call is TRBV7-2, the J call TRBJ1-4; the match to TRBD1 covers 7 bases. CDR1 and CDR2 (germline): SGHTA, FQGNSA. V gave up 2 bases and J gave up 8 bases; unmatched junction bases: 5. The CDR3 consists of 14 residues. CDR3 residues: CASSLTGVREKLFF. CDR3 coding DNA: TGTGCCAGCAGCTTAACAGGGGTGAGAGAAAAACTGTTTTTT.

The chain employs TRBV11-3 and TRBJ2-5, with TRBD2 matching 8 bases. This CDR3 spans 14 amino acids. V shed 5 bases and J 6 bases; nucleotides not matched to a gene: 8. Germline values: CDR1 SGHNT, CDR2 YENEEA. CDR3: CASSTRGGQQTQYF. The CDR3 nucleotides read TGTGCCAGCAGCACCCGGGGGGGACAACAGACCCAGTACTTC. The full variable domain, in which reference TRBV11-3 and TRBJ2-5 provide the parts outside the CDR3, is EAGVVQSPRYKIIEKKQPVAFWCNPISGHNTLYWYLQNLGQGPELLIRYENEEAVDDSQLPKDRFSAERLKGVDSTLKIQPAELGDSAVYLCASSTRGGQQTQYFGPGTRLLVL.

This clone was seen once. The chain uses TRBV18 and TRBJ2-4, with a possible D match to TRBD1 (5 bases). V lost 2 bases and J 7 bases, leaving 9 bases between the germline ends. Germline loops: CDR1 KGHSH, CDR2 LQKENI. The CDR3 length is 13 residues. The CDR3 DNA sequence: TGTGCCAGCTCACCAGACAGTGGGAACATTCAGTACTTC. Translating gives CASSPDSGNIQYF.

The chain carries TRBV6-1 and TRBJ1-5; 8 bases are shared with TRBD1. Germline V gives CDR1 MNHNS, CDR2 SASEGT. The CDR3 contains 14 residues. V dropped 2 bases and J dropped 4; count of bases not matched to a gene: 1. The CDR3 reads CASSERQGNQPQHF. Written as DNA, the CDR3 is TGTGCCAGCAGTGAAAGACAGGGGAATCAGCCCCAGCATTTT.

A single count supports this clone. This rearrangement joins TRBV4-1 to TRBJ2-2; TRBD2 matches 14 bases. Germline V lookup: CDR1 MGHRA, CDR2 YSYEKL. Trimming took 2 bases from V and 6 from J; bases not matched to a gene: 8. The CDR3 length is 18 residues. The CDR3 sequence: CASSQPGTSGSRAGELFF. The CDR3 region has the DNA TGCGCCAGCAGCCAACCGGGGACTAGCGGGAGTAGGGCCGGGGAGCTGTTTTTT.

This clone is medium-sized by share. The chain couples TRBV5-1 to TRBJ2-1; 8 bases match TRBD2. V shed 4 bases, J shed 3 bases, and the junction held 3 bases outside the gene matches. Germline CDR1 SGHRS, CDR2 YFSETQ. The CDR3 contains 14 residues. CDR3 amino acids: CASSQSGGYNEQFF. In DNA, the CDR3 is TGCGCCAGCAGCCAGAGCGGGGGCTACAATGAGCAGTTCTTC.